What follows are 19 T cell receptor beta chains derived from one specimen sequenced in a study of blood T cell repertoires in COVID-19. Data came from immunoSEQ multiplex PCR; TCRdb stores just in-frame clones and leaves some out. This sample has around 290,000 clones, with roughly 90% found just once. What was sequenced was PBMCs or T cells enriched from blood (not recorded which). These receptors were taken from a middle-aged woman who had recovered from COVID-19.

This clone was observed a few times. The chain joins TRBV11-3 to TRBJ1-3; TRBD1 agrees at 7 bases. This CDR3 has 15 amino acids. The V segment lost 5 bases and the J segment 0 bases; nucleotides outside the gene matches: 4. The V gene's germline CDR1 is SGHNT and CDR2 YENEEA. Here the CDR3 DNA reads TGTGCCAGCAGCCGAACAGGGGCCTCTGGAAACACCATATATTTT. Protein: CASSRTGASGNTIYF.

This clone was detected once. The V gene is TRBV5-1, the J gene TRBJ2-1; TRBD1 matches 10 bases. The V segment lost 0 bases and the J segment 12 bases; nucleotides outside the gene matches: 18. Germline CDR1 SGHRS, CDR2 YFSETQ. This CDR3 is 18 amino acids long. CDR3 bases: TGCGCCAGCAGCTTGGCCAAGGCCTTCGGGGACAGGGGTCTGGGGCAGTTCTTC. Its protein is CASSLAKAFGDRGLGQFF.

This clone has just one count. The chain links TRBV7-8 to TRBJ2-5; 12 positions match TRBD2. V lost 1 base to trimming and J lost 6 bases; unmatched junction nucleotides: 9. This CDR3 is built from 17 residues. Per the germline V gene, CDR1 is SGHVS and CDR2 is FQNEAQ. The CDR3 is CASSLEYASGGVKTQYF. CDR3 in DNA: TGTGCCAGCAGCTTAGAATATGCTAGCGGGGGGGTAAAGACCCAGTACTTC.

The chain links TRBV20-1 to TRBJ1-2; D perhaps matches TRBD1 (6 bases). The length of the CDR3 is 15 residues. Germline assignment: CDR1 DFQATT and CDR2 SNEGSKA (reference sequence). With 3 bases removed from V and 8 bases from J, the gap between germline ends came to 22 bases. The CDR3 region has the DNA TGCAGTGCTAGTGGGTCGGGGGGCGCGCTGTCAGGCTACACCTTC. Residues: CSASGSGGALSGYTF.

This clone showed up just a few times. The chain employs TRBV9 and TRBJ1-3, with D perhaps matching TRBD1 (6 bases). V lost 1 base and J lost 0, with 11 bases in between. CDR3 size: 16 residues. Germline CDR1 reads SGDLS; CDR2 reads YYNGEE. CDR3 nucleotide sequence: TGTGCCAGCAGCGTAAGCGGACAGACCTCTGGAAACACCATATATTTT. Its translation is CASSVSGQTSGNTIYF. Supplemented by reference TRBV9 and TRBJ1-3, the full variable domain reads DSGVTQTPKHLITATGQRVTLRCSPRSGDLSVYWYQQSLDQGLQFLIQYYNGEERAKGNILERFSAQQFPDLHSELNLSSLELGDSALYFCASSVSGQTSGNTIYFGEGSWLTVV.

This chain links TRBV30 with TRBJ2-7; D possibly corresponds to TRBD2 (9 bases). Germline-derived CDR1 and CDR2 are GTSNPN and SVGIG (reference sequence). The CDR3 is made up of 16 amino acids. V was shortened by 2 bases and J by 0 bases, with 17 bases between the two germline ends. For the CDR3, the DNA is TGTGCCTGGAGTCGCGGGAGGGACAGGCGCTCCTACGAGCAGTACTTC. It translates to CAWSRGRDRRSYEQYF.

The gene calls are TRBV19 and TRBJ1-4; no firm D call. The CDR3 spans 12 residues. Germline-derived CDR1 and CDR2 are LNHDA and SQIVND (reference sequence). V was pared by 0 bases and J by 8 bases, with 4 bases between. The CDR3 DNA reads as TGTGCCAGTAGTATAGATGTAGAAAAACTGTTTTTT. This codes for CASSIDVEKLFF.

V usage is TRBV24-1 and J usage is TRBJ2-7, with D unresolved. In germline, CDR1 is KGHDR, CDR2 SFDVKD. V lost 0 bases, J lost 7 bases, and 6 bases lay in between. CDR3 length: 12 residues. The CDR3: CATSDLRGEQYF. The CDR3 DNA is TGTGCCACCAGTGATTTGCGAGGTGAGCAGTACTTC.

The chain combines TRBV18 with TRBJ2-7; a possible D gene is TRBD1 (6 bases). The V gene lost 6 bases and the J gene lost 6 bases, with 12 bases spanning the gap. Germline lookup yields CDR1 KGHSH and CDR2 LQKENI. This CDR3 spans 12 amino acids. The CDR3 loop reads CASSPKTGEQYF. For the CDR3, the DNA is TGTGCCAGCTCCCCCAAGACAGGCGAGCAGTACTTC.

The chain employs TRBV11-3 and TRBJ1-1; the D is unclear. The CDR3 extends over 13 amino acids. Germline V gives CDR1 SGHNT, CDR2 YENEEA. V was trimmed by 3 bases and J by 4 bases, leaving 9 bases between them. The CDR3 protein is CASSFTRGTEAFF. The CDR3 coding sequence is TGTGCCAGCAGCTTTACACGGGGCACTGAAGCTTTCTTT.

This chain connects TRBV19 to TRBJ2-3; weak D call: TRBD2 (6 bases). CDR1 is LNHDA, CDR2 SQIVND, per germline (reference sequence). V shed 4 bases and J shed 0 bases, with 11 bases lying between them. CDR3 size: 15 residues. Written as DNA, the CDR3 is TGTGCCAGTAGTAAGGTGGGGACTAGCACAGATACGCAGTATTTT. Encoded protein: CASSKVGTSTDTQYF.

This chain uses TRBV27 with TRBJ1-2; the match to TRBD1 covers 8 bases. J was trimmed by 6 bases and V by 5 bases; bases with no gene match: 17. CDR1 is MNHEY, CDR2 SMNVEV, per germline (reference sequence). This CDR3 is built from 17 residues. The CDR3 DNA reads as TGTGCCAGCAGTCCCGACAGGGGACACTCTACCGGAAATGGCTACACCTTC. It is translated as CASSPDRGHSTGNGYTF.

The chain joins TRBV4-1 to TRBJ2-7, with TRBD2 identical over 7 bases. The CDR3 totals 17 residues. Trimming removed 3 bases from V and 3 bases from J; junction bases left unmatched: 14. Germline values: CDR1 MGHRA, CDR2 YSYEKL. The CDR3 protein is CASSQSVVAGSLYEQYF. The CDR3 nucleotides read TGCGCCAGCAGCCAGTCCGTGGTAGCGGGTTCCCTCTACGAGCAGTACTTC.

The chain is built from TRBV5-5 and TRBJ2-1; 7 nucleotides match TRBD2. In germline, CDR1 is SGHKS, CDR2 YYEKEE (reference sequence). Trimming removed 2 bases from V and 2 bases from J; junction bases left unmatched: 4. The CDR3 spans 15 residues. The CDR3 nucleotides read TGTGCCAGCAGCTTTCGGGGGGAAACCTACAATGAGCAGTTCTTC. It is translated as CASSFRGETYNEQFF.

The chain combines TRBV2 with TRBJ1-4; D is uncertain. Trimming took 2 bases from V and 7 from J, leaving 8 bases between them. The CDR3 runs to 13 residues. CDR1 is SNHLY and CDR2 is FYNNEI in the germline V gene. The CDR3 is CASSEQRSEKLFF. As DNA, the CDR3 is TGTGCCAGCAGTGAACAGAGGAGTGAAAAACTGTTTTTT.

The chain combines TRBV6-5 with TRBJ1-5; tentatively, D is TRBD1 (6 bases). The germline CDR1 and CDR2 sequences are MNHEY and SVGAGI. V dropped 6 bases and J dropped 7 bases, with 13 bases sitting between them. This CDR3 contains 13 residues. The CDR3, as DNA: TGTGCCAGCAGACCTAACAGGGCACAGCCCCAGCATTTT. This sequence encodes CASRPNRAQPQHF.

This chain uses TRBV20-1 with TRBJ2-3, with 9 bases identical to TRBD2. Unmatched junction bases numbered 9, after V lost 3 bases and J lost 8 bases. The CDR3 spans 14 residues. The germline CDR1 and CDR2 sequences are DFQATT and SNEGSKA (reference sequence). The DNA for the CDR3 is TGCAGTGCTAGTTGGGCTAGCGGGGCTGGTACGCAGTATTTT. This codes for CSASWASGAGTQYF.

The chain carries TRBV18 and TRBJ1-2; D unresolved. The CDR3 runs 13 residues. V lost 5 bases and J 6 bases, leaving 13 bases between the germline ends. CDR1 and CDR2 (germline): KGHSH, LQKENI. CDR3 loop: CASSAQPSDGYTF. CDR3 nucleotides: TGTGCCAGCTCAGCACAACCCTCGGATGGCTACACCTTC.

This clone was counted between two and nine times. The gene calls are TRBV6-4 and TRBJ2-3; 9 bases align to TRBD2. The CDR3 contains 16 residues. Germline values: CDR1 MRHNA, CDR2 SNTAGT. V shed 5 bases and J 5 bases; nucleotides not matched to a gene: 11. The CDR3 reads CASSPTAAGGRDTQYF. CDR3 in DNA: TGTGCCAGCAGTCCGACTGCGGCGGGAGGGCGAGATACGCAGTATTTT.